The clone carrying this TCR beta chain was observed a single time. This entry is derived from a study of long-term antiretroviral therapy in people with HIV. Sequencing used immunoSEQ v3.0 at survey level. Some clones are missing from TCRdb's copy, which holds only in-frame ones; the method was immunoSEQ multiplex PCR. The sample carries about 17,000 clones, roughly nine tenths recorded once. The sequence was obtained from a woman aged 40 to 50 with HIV. The sample consisted of unsorted PBMCs, taken 0.6 years after starting antiretroviral therapy.

This chain's CDR3 is CASSGAGTVNSPLHF. Here the CDR3 DNA reads TGTGCCAGCAGTGGCGCCGGGACAGTTAATTCACCCCTCCACTTT. The chain carries TRBV2 and TRBJ1-6; 7 bases are shared with TRBD1. Germline V CDR1 and CDR2: SNHLY, FYNNEI. CDR3 size: 15 residues. Trimming cost V 4 bases and J 6 bases; bases outside gene matches: 6.